This record looks at one TCR beta chain sequence and its context. Its antigen is still unknown. TCRdb reprocessed the RT-PCR reads with MiXCR, giving one entry per CDR3 protein. The data contain hundreds of thousands of distinct CDR3 sequences, around 8% of them singletons. Trimming took 6 bases from V and 1 from J, leaving 10 bases between them. CDR3 size: 14 residues. This entry is derived from a study of response to subunit inactivated influenza vaccine. Study-level findings and limits: Researchers suggested that each seasonal influenza vaccination recruits few new T cells.

The genes are TRBV12-3 or TRBV12-4 and TRBJ1-5; D uncertain. The receptor was isolated from a man aged 50 to 69 who received an inactivated influenza vaccine. The sequencing here drew on PBMCs from blood, taken 23 to 25 months after vaccination. The chain's CDR3 is CASRWDISNQPQHF. CDR3 bases: TGTGCCAGCAGATGGGATATCAGCAATCAGCCCCAGCATTTT.